This TCR beta chain was profiled in a study of CD8 T cells in ankylosing spondylitis. Study-wide results and limits: What appeared characteristic of ankylosing spondylitis blood was a TCR beta motif of eight highly homologous variants. Disease-linked clones proved CD8+ and comparatively uncommon in peripheral blood.

In germline, CDR1 is LGHNA, CDR2 YSLEER. The CDR3 extends over 15 amino acids. V was pared by 1 base and J by 3 bases, with 10 bases between. Points on this clonotype: Its matching antigen is unknown.

Construction of TCR beta libraries was performed using quantitative 5'-RACE with molecular barcodes. TCRdb fed the 5' RACE reads into MiXCR, producing one record per CDR3 protein. The repertoire has a few hundred thousand distinct CDR3 sequences, around 17% of them found once; the top ten carry approximately 46%. Sequenced sample: blood, either unsorted or a sorted T cell fraction (not recorded which). V gene TRBV4-3 combines with J gene TRBJ2-1; D is uncertain. The sequence came from a male donor with ankylosing spondylitis. CDR3 region: CASSQAQTGYNEQFF. DNA for the CDR3: TGCGCCAGCAGCCAAGCCCAGACTGGCTACAATGAGCAGTTCTTC.